This T cell receptor (beta chain) stems from a study of CD8 T cells in Susac syndrome. An input of roughly 0.5 to 1 ug of RNA was subjected to reverse transcription using random hexamers. TCRdb re-analysed the immunoSEQ multiplex PCR reads in MiXCR, keeping a single row per CDR3 protein. The data hold 150,000 to 200,000 distinct CDR3 sequences, with approximately 95% observed a single time. The CDR3 contains 11 residues. V lost 0 bases and J 7 bases, leaving 3 bases between the germline ends. The V gene's germline CDR1 is LGHDT and CDR2 YNNKEL (reference sequence). The chain combines TRBV3-1 with TRBJ1-1, with D unresolved. The source material was CD4+ T cells from PBMCs. The TCR sequence derives from a human donor in good health. CDR3 sequence (DNA): TGTGCCAGCAGCCAAGACGGTGAAGCTTTCTTT. Amino acid sequence: CASSQDGEAFF.